A selection of T cell receptor beta chains follows, all from one sample in a study of Ad26.COV2.S vaccination and SARS-CoV-2 variants. Assay: immunoSEQ multiplex PCR; the TCRdb copy retains only in-frame clones and omits some. The repertoire consists of 300,000 to 350,000 clones, with approximately 90% occurring once and the leading ten covering roughly 5%. The specimen comprised peripheral blood, sampled in a trial of Ad26.COV2.S vaccine versus placebo. These receptors all stem from a person between 18 and 65 years old who received the Ad26.COV2.S COVID-19 vaccine or a placebo. Each CDR3 is given without its conserved first and last residue. A D gene is named only where the DNA matches it firmly.

v_call d_call cdr3_aa
TRBV13 - ASNIAAGASYNEQF
TRBV7-9 - ASSSQFDTDTQY
TRBV7-8 TRBD1 ASSYITRTGDNSPLH
TRBV2 - ASSEQDSNQPQH
TRBV7-9 - ASQTGENTEAF
TRBV6-2/TRBV6-3 - ASSSLQVSTDTQY
TRBV15 - ATSSFPSGMETQY
TRBV2 - ASRVMVGAYGYT
TRBV11-1 - ASSLEPDLNTGELF
TRBV18 TRBD1 ASSPDRGEQF
TRBV28 TRBD2 ASSLFLTSGTYNEQF
TRBV18 TRBD1 ASSPRGLGQGVTNTEAF
TRBV5-5 - ASSLVANTEAF
TRBV15 TRBD2 ATSRDGTTYEQY
TRBV7-9 TRBD2 ASSPPRGTSESYEQY
TRBV7-8 - ASKGSSTDTQY
TRBV30 - AWARGGRNEKLF
TRBV28 TRBD1 ASSLLQGTTEAF